The 25 T cell receptor beta chains listed next were all sequenced from one sample in a study of blood T cell repertoires in COVID-19. Clones were sequenced by immunoSEQ multiplex PCR, and TCRdb holds only the in-frame ones, with some missing. The repertoire holds about 89,000 clones, around 72% seen once, with under 15% in the top ten. The sequenced sample was peripheral blood. These TCRs come from a woman of 80 years or more with acute or convalescent COVID-19.

In DNA form, the CDR3 reads TGTGCCAGCTCACCACGGACAGCGGAGATGGGGACTGAAGCTTTCTTT. This encodes CASSPRTAEMGTEAFF. The chain is built from TRBV18 and TRBJ1-1, with D possibly TRBD1 on 6 matching bases. V lost 1 base to trimming and J lost 5 bases, with 17 bases between them. CDR3 length: 16 residues. In germline, CDR1 is KGHSH, CDR2 LQKENI.

This clone was seen only a few times. The chain links TRBV11-2 to TRBJ2-1, with D unclear. Trimming took 3 bases from V and 6 from J, leaving 12 bases between them. Germline loops: CDR1 SGHAT, CDR2 FQNNGV. The CDR3 is 14 residues long. In nucleotides, the CDR3 is TGTGCCAGCAGCTTTCTTAGTCTGATCAATGAGCAGTTCTTC. Amino acid sequence: CASSFLSLINEQFF.

The chain joins TRBV7-8 to TRBJ1-1, with D unclear. V dropped 3 bases and J dropped 4 bases, with 18 bases sitting between them. The CDR3 is made up of 16 amino acids. From germline, CDR1 is SGHVS and CDR2 FQNEAQ. CDR3 bases: TGTGCCAGCAGCTTGGTCCTCTATGGTTTTGGCACTGAAGCTTTCTTT. Its protein is CASSLVLYGFGTEAFF.

The chain recombines TRBV7-9 with TRBJ2-7, with TRBD2 identical over 8 bases. Trimming took 3 bases from V and 2 from J; bases not matched to a gene: 3. Germline V gene data show CDR1 as SEHNR and CDR2 as FQNEAQ (reference sequence). The CDR3 covers 14 residues. The CDR3 DNA follows: TGTGCCAGCAGCTTTGCGGGGGGCCCCTACGAGCAGTACTTC. Amino acid sequence: CASSFAGGPYEQYF.

This clone was counted a single time. The V gene is TRBV28, the J gene TRBJ2-5; TRBD1 matches at 8 bases. CDR3 size: 14 residues. Trimming took 5 bases from V and 5 from J; bases not matched to a gene: 7. The germline gives CDR1 MDHEN, CDR2 SYDVKM. Here the CDR3 DNA reads TGTGCCAGCAGTCATGACAGGGGCCGTGAGACCCAGTACTTC. Protein product: CASSHDRGRETQYF.

The chain has TRBV10-3 and TRBJ2-5; maybe TRBD2 (6 bases). The germline CDR1 and CDR2 sequences are ENHRY and SYGVKD. CDR3 length equals 14 residues. Deletions cut 2 bases from V and 0 bases from J, with 7 bases between. Here the CDR3 DNA reads TGTGCCATCAGTGAGCGGGGGAACCAAGAGACCCAGTACTTC. Amino acids: CAISERGNQETQYF.

The count of this clone is one. This chain links TRBV10-3 with TRBJ1-1, with 12 bases identical to TRBD1. The CDR3 has 13 residues. CDR1 is ENHRY, CDR2 SYGVKD, per germline. The ends lost 9 bases at V and 8 bases at J; junction bases unmatched: 7. The CDR3 coding sequence is TGTGCCATATCAGGGACAGGGGGCGGGGAAGCTTTCTTT. Its translation: CAISGTGGGEAFF.

This clone was seen more than once but under ten times. The rearrangement joins TRBV28 to TRBJ1-1; no clear D. Germline assignment: CDR1 MDHEN and CDR2 SYDVKM. V lost 5 bases and J 7 bases, leaving 11 bases between the germline ends. This CDR3 is 12 amino acids long. The CDR3 DNA sequence: TGTGCCAGCAGTCCCAGACGGGTTGAAGCTTTCTTT. It yields the protein CASSPRRVEAFF.

The rearrangement uses TRBV2 and TRBJ1-2; 8 nucleotides align to TRBD1. J lost 7 bases, V lost 8 bases, and 12 bases had no gene match. The length of the CDR3 is 14 residues. The germline V gene encodes CDR1 SNHLY and CDR2 FYNNEI. This chain's CDR3 is CASENRGGFFGYTF. CDR3 DNA sequence: TGTGCCAGCGAGAACAGGGGGGGTTTTTTTGGCTACACCTTC.

This clone was observed a few times. This chain connects TRBV29-1 to TRBJ2-1; 10 nucleotides match TRBD2. The CDR3 extends over 16 amino acids. J was trimmed by 2 bases and V by 4 bases; bases with no gene match: 8. CDR1 and CDR2 (germline): SQVTM, ANQGSEA. This chain's CDR3 is CSVVASGGAPYNEQFF. The CDR3 DNA is TGCAGCGTTGTAGCCAGCGGGGGGGCGCCCTACAATGAGCAGTTCTTC.

Many counts were recorded for this clone. The J gene is TRBJ1-1, the V gene TRBV7-9, with TRBD1 as a possible D gene (5 bases). Between the trimmed V and J ends, which lost 6 bases and 3 bases, there was a span of 8 bases. The CDR3 spans 12 residues. Germline lookup yields CDR1 SEHNR and CDR2 FQNEAQ (reference sequence). This chain's CDR3 is CASSGGDTEAFF. Written as DNA, the CDR3 is TGTGCCAGCAGTGGGGGGGACACTGAAGCTTTCTTT.

The chain combines TRBV7-9 with TRBJ2-7, with D possibly matching TRBD1 (6 bases). Deletions cut 5 bases from V and 2 bases from J, with 13 bases between. The CDR3 extends over 14 amino acids. Germline CDR1 and CDR2: SEHNR and FQNEAQ (reference sequence). The CDR3 region has the DNA TGTGCCAGCAGCCGGTCGTGGACAGCCTACGAGCAGTACTTC. Its protein product is CASSRSWTAYEQYF.

The chain carries TRBV19 and TRBJ2-4, with a weak D call TRBD1 (5 bases). Between the trimmed V and J ends, which lost 1 base and 10 bases, there was a span of 14 bases. CDR3 length: 14 amino acids. Germline V lookup: CDR1 LNHDA, CDR2 SQIVND (reference sequence). Here the CDR3 reads CASSIGVASGIQYF. CDR3 nucleotide sequence: TGTGCCAGTAGTATAGGTGTGGCTTCAGGGATTCAGTACTTC.

The J gene is TRBJ1-1, the V gene TRBV7-9; 8 bases line up with TRBD1. The CDR3 loop spans 14 amino acids. Per germline, CDR1 SEHNR and CDR2 FQNEAQ (reference sequence). Unmatched junction bases numbered 4, after V lost 1 base and J lost 6 bases. This CDR3 reads CASSLETGVAEAFF. The DNA of the CDR3 is TGTGCCAGCAGCTTAGAGACAGGGGTCGCTGAAGCTTTCTTT.

V and J are TRBV28 and TRBJ1-5, with TRBD1 as a possible D gene (6 bases). The ends were cut back, 6 bases at V and 5 bases at J, with 17 bases in the middle. CDR3 length equals 15 residues. From germline, CDR1 is MDHEN and CDR2 SYDVKM. The CDR3 coding sequence is TGTGCCAGCAGGACGTACAGGGTATTGGATCAGCCCCAGCATTTT. Its protein is CASRTYRVLDQPQHF.

The V gene is TRBV9, the J gene TRBJ1-6; 7 nucleotides align to TRBD1. Germline lookup yields CDR1 SGDLS and CDR2 YYNGEE. With 0 bases clipped from V and 7 bases from J, the junction kept 7 bases outside the gene matches. CDR3 size: 16 residues. This chain's CDR3 is CASSVEARQGNSPLHF. In DNA, the CDR3 is TGTGCCAGCAGCGTAGAGGCCAGACAGGGAAATTCACCCCTCCACTTT.

This clone turned up a few times. V and J are TRBV6-2 or TRBV6-3 and TRBJ2-3; D remains ambiguous. The CDR3 runs 12 residues. Germline V lookup: CDR1 MNHEY, CDR2 SVGEGT. Trimming removed 4 bases at V and 1 base at J, with 3 bases between. CDR3 sequence: CASSFGTDTQYF. The DNA of the CDR3 is TGTGCCAGCAGTTTCGGCACAGATACGCAGTATTTT.

The genes are TRBV4-3 and TRBJ1-2; no firm D call. This CDR3 spans 14 amino acids. V was shortened by 0 bases and J by 4 bases, with 9 bases between the two germline ends. Per the germline V gene, CDR1 is LGHNA and CDR2 is YSLEER. CDR3: CASSQEAGSYGYTF. Written as DNA, the CDR3 is TGCGCCAGCAGCCAAGAGGCGGGTTCCTATGGCTACACCTTC.

The rearrangement joins TRBV5-6 to TRBJ1-1; 10 nucleotides match TRBD1. Germline V lookup: CDR1 SGHDT, CDR2 YYEEEE. The length of the CDR3 is 15 residues. With 5 bases clipped from V and 2 bases from J, the junction kept 6 bases outside the gene matches. The CDR3 spells CASSLTGGANTEAFF. For the CDR3, the DNA is TGTGCCAGCAGTTTGACAGGGGGCGCCAACACTGAAGCTTTCTTT.

This chain uses TRBV5-6 with TRBJ1-3; TRBD1 matches 7 bases. Germline CDR1 is SGHDT and CDR2 is YYEEEE. Trimming at V came to 1 base and at J to 2 bases, leaving 9 bases not matched to a gene. The CDR3 consists of 17 residues. In nucleotides, the CDR3 is TGTGCCAGCAGCTTGTTCGGACCAGGGGGAACTGGAAACACCATATATTTT. The encoded protein is CASSLFGPGGTGNTIYF.

The V call is TRBV3-1 (or the pseudogene TRBV3-2), the J call TRBJ2-5; D ambiguous. Between the trimmed V and J ends, which lost 1 base and 1 base, there was a span of 7 bases. This CDR3 region has 14 residues. Germline V gives CDR1 LGHDT, CDR2 YNNKEL (reference sequence). The chain's CDR3 is CASSQGPSQETQYF. The CDR3 DNA sequence: TGTGCCAGCAGCCAAGGCCCTAGCCAAGAGACCCAGTACTTC.

The V gene is TRBV5-1, the J gene TRBJ1-2, with TRBD1 as a possible D gene (6 bases). The CDR3 totals 15 residues. The V and J ends lost 0 bases and 6 bases respectively, with 15 bases between them. Germline CDR1 and CDR2: SGHRS and YFSETQ. CDR3 nucleotide sequence: TGCGCCAGCAGCTTGGAAACAGGGCAAAGGAATGGCTACACCTTC. This codes for CASSLETGQRNGYTF.

The chain uses TRBV10-3 and TRBJ2-3; TRBD2 agrees at 9 bases. Germline CDR1 ENHRY, CDR2 SYGVKD. The CDR3 runs 18 residues. V shed 0 bases, J shed 6 bases, and the junction held 13 bases outside the gene matches. The CDR3, as DNA: TGTGCCATCAGTGAGTCGAAGGAGGCGGGGGGGCCCAGGGATACGCAGTATTTT. It codes for CAISESKEAGGPRDTQYF.

The chain joins TRBV7-9 to TRBJ1-4, with 8 bases matching TRBD1. Trimming took 4 bases from V and 2 from J; bases not matched to a gene: 6. This CDR3 spans 16 amino acids. Germline assignment: CDR1 SEHNR and CDR2 FQNEAQ (reference sequence). CDR3 loop: CASSSDRGATNEKLFF. In DNA, the CDR3 is TGTGCCAGCAGCTCTGACAGGGGAGCGACTAATGAAAAACTGTTTTTT. The full variable domain, its missing parts supplied by reference TRBV7-9 and TRBJ1-4, is DTGVSQNPRHKITKRGQNVTFRCDPISEHNRLYWYRQTLGQGPEFLTYFQNEAQLEKSRLLSDRFSAERPKGSFSTLEIQRTEQGDSAMYLCASSSDRGATNEKLFFGSGTQLSVL.

This clone has more than one count but fewer than ten. The chain couples TRBV5-1 to TRBJ1-5; possible D gene TRBD1, 5 bases. With 4 bases removed from V and 6 bases from J, the gap between germline ends came to 17 bases. The CDR3 is 15 residues long. Germline loops: CDR1 SGHRS, CDR2 YFSETQ. CDR3 nucleotide sequence: TGCGCCAGCAGCCCCCTAGGGGCTTCGGTTCAGCCCCAGCATTTT. Translated, it gives CASSPLGASVQPQHF.